The 6 T cell receptor beta chains below come from one sample, sequenced in a study of T cells in Graves' hyperthyroidism and ophthalmopathy. Regions amplified from RNA transcripts were the TCR beta CDR3 regions. When the TCR CDR3 underwent first-round RT-PCR, the HTBI primer set was used. Via MiXCR, TCRdb re-called the multiplex PCR reads, giving one row per CDR3 protein. Of more than 550,000 distinct CDR3 sequences listed, just under 45% were seen once; the top ten hold about 7%. The sample comprised peripheral blood or thyroid tissue (not recorded which). These TCRs come from an adult man with Graves' disease, either hyperthyroidism or ophthalmopathy (not recorded which).

The chain couples TRBV10-2 to TRBJ1-4; TRBD1 might be the D (6 bases). V shed 2 bases and J shed 5 bases, with 12 bases lying between them. This CDR3 has 15 residues. Germline V gene sequence: CDR1 WSHSY, CDR2 SAAADI. As DNA, the CDR3 is TGCGCCAGCAGTGAGAACACAGGGCCGAATGAAAAACTGTTTTTT. Translating gives CASSENTGPNEKLFF.

This chain connects TRBV6-1 to TRBJ1-3, with D possibly matching TRBD1 (6 bases). This CDR3 is 16 amino acids long. The V end lost 4 bases, the J end lost 5 bases, and 18 bases lay between the germline ends. The germline gives CDR1 MNHNS, CDR2 SASEGT. The CDR3 DNA follows: TGTGCCAGCAGTGGACAGGAGGCGAAGGATAGAAACACCATATATTTT. This codes for CASSGQEAKDRNTIYF.

This clonotype was detected once. The V gene is TRBV14, the J gene TRBJ1-2, with TRBD1 matching 11 bases. V trimming: 3 bases; J trimming: 8 bases; junction bases outside the gene matches: 11. The germline V gene encodes CDR1 SGHDN and CDR2 FVKESK. The CDR3 is 16 amino acids. The CDR3 loop is CASSHHRGQGAQGYTF. The DNA for the CDR3 is TGTGCCAGCAGCCACCATCGCGGACAGGGGGCGCAAGGCTACACCTTC. The variable domain in full, with the rest retrieved from reference TRBV14 and TRBJ1-2, is EAGVTQFPSHSVIEKGQTVTLRCDPISGHDNLYWYRRVMGKEIKFLLHFVKESKQDESGMPNNRFLAERTGGTYSTLKVQPAELEDSGVYFCASSHHRGQGAQGYTFGSGTRLTVV.

In its sample, this clonotype was seen a few times. The chain recombines TRBV19 with TRBJ1-1, with a tentative D call TRBD1 (6 bases). From germline, CDR1 is LNHDA and CDR2 SQIVND (reference sequence). The CDR3 is 15 residues long. The V and J ends lost 1 base and 6 bases respectively, with 15 bases between them. The CDR3 nucleotides read TGTGCCAGTAGTATAGGAGGGGGGCAGGCTTCTGAAGCTTTCTTT. Translation: CASSIGGGQASEAFF.

Only one count was recorded for this clonotype. This sequence joins TRBV7-9 and TRBJ2-7, with D tentatively TRBD1 or TRBD2 (6 bases each). The V gene lost 3 bases and the J gene lost 4 bases, with 16 bases spanning the gap. Germline V lookup: CDR1 SEHNR, CDR2 FQNEAQ (reference sequence). The CDR3 loop spans 15 amino acids. The CDR3 coding sequence is TGTGCCAGCAGCTTGGGGGGCGCCAACCCGTACGAGCAGTACTTC. Its protein product is CASSLGGANPYEQYF.

This chain joins TRBV2 and TRBJ1-2; 7 bases map to TRBD1. V trimming: 7 bases; J trimming: 3 bases; junction bases outside the gene matches: 8. The length of the CDR3 is 14 residues. Germline V gene data show CDR1 as SNHLY and CDR2 as FYNNEI. CDR3: CASNDREVDYGYTF. In DNA, the CDR3 is TGTGCCAGCAACGACAGGGAAGTGGACTATGGCTACACCTTC.